This record concerns one T cell receptor beta chain sequence. Its antigen is not identified. Amplification used 60 Vbeta primers and 13 Jbeta primers. TCRdb's table, derived via immunoSEQ multiplex PCR, lists solely in-frame clones and lacks some. The sample includes a few hundred thousand clones, roughly 80% of them seen just once. The data stem from a study of cytomegalovirus exposure and HLA in healthy donors. Whole-study results and caveats: In vitro, a few CMV-associated chains proved specific for CMV antigens. TCR beta sequences reportedly predicted most subjects' HLA-A and HLA-B alleles accurately. Available immune exposure information covered CMV serostatus only.

V lost 5 bases, J lost 7 bases, and 12 bases lay in between. CDR3 size: 13 residues. Germline lookup yields CDR1 MNHEY and CDR2 SMNVEV (reference sequence). The TCR originated in a man aged 30-40 years in good health and CMV-seronegative. V gene TRBV27 combines with J gene TRBJ2-1; D is possibly TRBD2 (6 bases). What was sequenced was PBMCs. The CDR3 protein is CASSPGTSNEQFF. The CDR3 nucleotides are TGTGCCAGCAGTCCCGGGACTTCTAATGAGCAGTTCTTC.